This passage covers 2 T cell receptor beta chains from one sample sequenced in a study of T cells in Graves' hyperthyroidism and ophthalmopathy. Researchers amplified the TCR beta CDR3 regions from RNA transcripts. A set of HTBI primers served as the primers for a first-round RT-PCR of the TCR CDR3. MiXCR, applied by TCRdb to the multiplex PCR reads, yields one record per CDR3 protein. The profile shows about 640,000 distinct CDR3 sequences, around 21% of them singletons. The specimen was blood. These receptors all stem from a man aged 30 to 45 with Graves' ophthalmopathy.

The V and J genes are TRBV27 and TRBJ2-1, with 13 bases that match TRBD2. The J segment lost 8 bases and the V segment lost 6 bases, leaving 10 bases of the junction unmatched. CDR3 length: 16 amino acids. Per germline, CDR1 MNHEY and CDR2 SMNVEV (reference sequence). Here the CDR3 reads CASRRTSGRGYDEQFF. The CDR3 nucleotides read TGTGCCAGCAGACGAACTAGCGGGAGGGGGTACGATGAGCAGTTCTTC.

Ten or more counts support this clonotype. V and J are TRBV5-1 and TRBJ1-1; D not resolved. The CDR3 spans 13 residues. Germline V gene data show CDR1 as SGHRS and CDR2 as YFSETQ. Trimming cost V 0 bases and J 7 bases, with 10 bases left between them. The CDR3 nucleotides read TGCGCCAGCAGCTTGGAAGGGTACGGTGAAGCTTTCTTT. Residues: CASSLEGYGEAFF.